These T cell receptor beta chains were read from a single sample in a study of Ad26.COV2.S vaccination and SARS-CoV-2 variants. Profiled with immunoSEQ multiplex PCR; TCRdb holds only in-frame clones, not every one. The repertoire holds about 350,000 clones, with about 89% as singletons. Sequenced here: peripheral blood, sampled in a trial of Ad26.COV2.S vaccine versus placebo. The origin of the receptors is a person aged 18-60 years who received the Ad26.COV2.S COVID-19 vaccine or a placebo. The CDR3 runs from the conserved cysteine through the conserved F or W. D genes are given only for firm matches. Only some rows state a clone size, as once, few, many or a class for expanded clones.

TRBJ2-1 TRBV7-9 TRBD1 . TGTGCCAGCAGCTCCCGGGACAGGGACTACAATGAGCAGTTCTTC CASSSRDRDYNEQFF
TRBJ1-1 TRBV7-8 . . TGTGCCAGCAGCCGGCGGGCAAATCTTGCTTTCTTT CASSRRANLAFF
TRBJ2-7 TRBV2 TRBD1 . TGTGCCAGCAGTCCGGGACAGGGATTTGACGAGCAGTACTTC CASSPGQGFDEQYF
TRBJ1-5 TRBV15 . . TGTGCCACCAGCAGCGATCACCGGGGGGAGCAGCCCCAGCATTTT CATSSDHRGEQPQHF
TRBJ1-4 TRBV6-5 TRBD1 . TGTGCCAGCAGTCCGGGACAGACGGAAAAACTGTTTTTT CASSPGQTEKLFF
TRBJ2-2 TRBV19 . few TGTGCCAGTACTTACAGAACCGGGGAGCTGTTTTTT CASTYRTGELFF
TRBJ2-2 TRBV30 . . TGTGCCTGCTACAACAGGGCTAACACCGGGGAGCTGTTTTTT CACYNRANTGELFF
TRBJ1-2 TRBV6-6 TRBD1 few TGTGCCAGCAGTTTACAGGGGGATGGTGGCTACACCTTC CASSLQGDGGYTF
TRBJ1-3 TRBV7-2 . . TGTGCCAGCAGCTTAGGGTGGGGGACTGGAAACACCATATATTTT CASSLGWGTGNTIYF
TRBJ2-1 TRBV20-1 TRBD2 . TGCAGTGCTAGTGAGACTAGCGGTTCCTACAATGAGCAGTTCTTC CSASETSGSYNEQFF
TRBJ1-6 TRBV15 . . TGTGCCACCAGCAGAGCAAAGAATTCACCCCTCCACTTT CATSRAKNSPLHF
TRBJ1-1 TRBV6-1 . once TGTGCCAGCAGTGAAGCGCTGGGCAGGCCGAACACTGAAGCTTTCTTT CASSEALGRPNTEAFF
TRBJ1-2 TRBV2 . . TGTGCCAGCCGGGGTTCACACTCCTATGGCTACACCTTC CASRGSHSYGYTF
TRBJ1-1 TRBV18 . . TGTGCCAGCTCAACCCAAGCGCAGGTTGTGTCGAACACTGAAGCTTTCTTT CASSTQAQVVSNTEAFF
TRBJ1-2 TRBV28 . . TGTGCCAGCAGTTCCCAGGGGTTTGGGTACACCTTC CASSSQGFGYTF
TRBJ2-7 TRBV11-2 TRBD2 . TGTGCCAGCAGCGGCACCGGGACTAGAAAAACCCGACTTTACGAGCAGTACTTC CASSGTGTRKTRLYEQYF
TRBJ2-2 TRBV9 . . TGTGCCAGCAGCGTAGCTGGGAGTAACCCCGGGGAGCTGTTTTTT CASSVAGSNPGELFF
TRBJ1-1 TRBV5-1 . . TGCGCCAGCAGCCCAACTCCAGGGGATGAAGCTTTCTTT CASSPTPGDEAFF
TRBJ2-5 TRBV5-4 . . TGTGCCAGCAGCTTGTACAGCAAAGAGACCCAGTACTTC CASSLYSKETQYF
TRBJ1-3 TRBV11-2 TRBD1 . TGTGCCAGCAGCTTCCAGGGGGCCTTTGGAAACACCATATATTTT CASSFQGAFGNTIYF
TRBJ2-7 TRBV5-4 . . TGTGCCAGCAGCTTGTTGCTGGGTTCCGCCTACGAGCAGTACTTC CASSLLLGSAYEQYF
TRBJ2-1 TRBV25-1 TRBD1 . TGTGCCACCGACCCCCAAGGGAGACAGGGAAGAAATGAGCAGTTCTTC CATDPQGRQGRNEQFF
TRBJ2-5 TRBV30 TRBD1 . TGTGCCTGGAGTGTCGGGACAGGGCAAAACTTC CAWSVGTGQNF
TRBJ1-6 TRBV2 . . TGTGCCAGCAGTGAATTGCTGGGTAGTCGAGATTCACCCCTCCACTTT CASSELLGSRDSPLHF
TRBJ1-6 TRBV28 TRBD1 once TGTGCCAGCAGTTTGTCTGTCTCGGGACAGTATAATTCACCCCTCCACTTT CASSLSVSGQYNSPLHF
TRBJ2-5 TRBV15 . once TGTGCCACCAGCAGAGGGATAGGTGCCTACCAAGAGACCCAGTACTTC CATSRGIGAYQETQYF
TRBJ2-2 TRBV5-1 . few TGCGCCAGCAGCTTGGCGTATGGGAACACCGGGGAGCTGTTTTTT CASSLAYGNTGELFF
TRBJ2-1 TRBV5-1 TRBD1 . TGCGCCAGCAGCTTTGTACAGGGGGCAGGCAATGAGCAGTTCTTC CASSFVQGAGNEQFF
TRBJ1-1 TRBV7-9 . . TGTGCCAGCAGCTTAGAGGCCGCGGAAGCTTTCTTT CASSLEAAEAFF
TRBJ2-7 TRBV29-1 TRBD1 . TGCAGCGTTGAAGATGGGACAGGGGGCGACGAGCAGTACTTC CSVEDGTGGDEQYF
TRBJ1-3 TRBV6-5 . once TGTGCCAGCAGTTACAATTTGGGCAGCTCTGGAAACACCATATATTTT CASSYNLGSSGNTIYF
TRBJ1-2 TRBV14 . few TGTGCCAGCAGCGGCCCAGGGGTGACTGGAAGTAGTGGCTACACCTTC CASSGPGVTGSSGYTF
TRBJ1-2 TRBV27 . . TGTGCCAGCAGTTTATCGTTAAGGGTAGTGCCGCATGGCTACACCTTC CASSLSLRVVPHGYTF
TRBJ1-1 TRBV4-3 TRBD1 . TGCGCCAGCAGCCAACAGGGGGAGGACACTGAAGCTTTCTTT CASSQQGEDTEAFF
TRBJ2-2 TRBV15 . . TGTGCCACCAGCAGAGCGACCGGGGAGCTGTTTTTT CATSRATGELFF
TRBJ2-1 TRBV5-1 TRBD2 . TGCGCCAGCAGCTTTAGTGCGGGAGGGGGTTACAATGAGCAGTTCTTC CASSFSAGGGYNEQFF
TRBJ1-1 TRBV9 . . TGTGCCAGCAGCGTGTCTCGGGACACTGAAGCTTTCTTT CASSVSRDTEAFF
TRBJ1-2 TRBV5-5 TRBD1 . TGTGCCAGCAGCGCCGGGACAGGGGGACGGTATGGCTACACCTTC CASSAGTGGRYGYTF
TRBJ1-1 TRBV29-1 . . TGCAGCGTTGAAGGCAACAGAGTAAACACTGAAGCTTTCTTT CSVEGNRVNTEAFF
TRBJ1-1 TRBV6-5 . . TGTGCCAGCAGTCGACAGATGAACACTGAAGCTTTCTTT CASSRQMNTEAFF
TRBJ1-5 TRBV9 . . TGTGCCAGCAGCGCCTTACAGGGATGGGTGAATCAGCCCCAGCATTTT CASSALQGWVNQPQHF
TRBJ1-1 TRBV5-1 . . TGCGCCAGCAGCTTGGTTAGTATGAACACTGAAGCTTTCTTT CASSLVSMNTEAFF
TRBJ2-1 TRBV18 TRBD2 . TGTGCCAGCTCACCACCAAGGGGACCGGGGGGCAATGAGCAGTTCTTC CASSPPRGPGGNEQFF
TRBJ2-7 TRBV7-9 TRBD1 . TGTGCCAGCAGCTTAGCCCGGACAGGGAGGTACGAGCAGTACTTC CASSLARTGRYEQYF
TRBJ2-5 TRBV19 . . TGTGCCAGTAGTGCTGACAGTGGCCAAGAGACCCAGTACTTC CASSADSGQETQYF
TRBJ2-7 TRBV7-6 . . TGTGCCAGCAGCTTAGGTCTAGCGAACGAGCAGTACTTC CASSLGLANEQYF
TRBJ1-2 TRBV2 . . TGTGCCAGCGGAGGGCATGGCTACACCTTC CASGGHGYTF
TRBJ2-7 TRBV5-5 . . TGTGCCAGCAGCGCCGGCAACTACGAGCAGTACTTC CASSAGNYEQYF
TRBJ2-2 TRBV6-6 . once TGTGCCAGCAATAGAGCGAACACCGGGGAGCTGTTTTTT CASNRANTGELFF
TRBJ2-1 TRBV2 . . TGTGCCAGCAGTGAAGTGGGGTACAATGAGCAGTTCTTC CASSEVGYNEQFF
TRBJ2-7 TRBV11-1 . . TGTGCCAGCAGCTTAGTCCGGGGGTATGGCTACGAGCAGTACTTC CASSLVRGYGYEQYF
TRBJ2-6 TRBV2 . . TGTGCCAGCAGTGAACGGGGGTACTTAGGCTCTGGGGCCAACGTCCTGACTTTC CASSERGYLGSGANVLTF
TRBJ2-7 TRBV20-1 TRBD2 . TGCAGTGCTAGTTCAAGCGGGAGCTACGAGCAGTACTTC CSASSSGSYEQYF
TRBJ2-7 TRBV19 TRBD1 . TGTGCCAGTAGTCCCCGGACAGGTGGCGGCCGGACCTACGAGCAGTACTTC CASSPRTGGGRTYEQYF
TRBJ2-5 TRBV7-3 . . TGTGCCAGCAGCTTCAACAGCCAAGAGACCCAGTACTTC CASSFNSQETQYF
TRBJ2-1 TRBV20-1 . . TGCAGTGCTAGAGTCGTTGAGCAGTTCTTC CSARVVEQFF
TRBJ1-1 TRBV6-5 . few TGTGCCAGCAGTTACTCGAGAAGGACTATGAACACTGAAGCTTTCTTT CASSYSRRTMNTEAFF